This record looks at one T cell receptor (beta chain) sequence and its context. Germline CDR1 is SGHRS and CDR2 is YFSETQ. V was clipped by 1 base and J by 5 bases, with 7 bases between them. This CDR3 has 12 amino acids. This entry belongs to a study of T cells in Graves' hyperthyroidism and ophthalmopathy. It was RNA transcripts that yielded the amplified TCR beta CDR3 regions. TCR CDR3 underwent first-round RT-PCR with the HTBI primer set. MiXCR, applied by TCRdb to the multiplex PCR reads, yields one record per CDR3 protein. The table has over 500,000 distinct CDR3 sequences, 35% to 50% seen once; the top ten hold about 45%.

The chain has TRBV5-1 and TRBJ2-7; D gene unclear. Sequencing input: peripheral blood or thyroid tissue (not recorded which). This receptor was identified in an adult woman with Graves' disease, either hyperthyroidism or ophthalmopathy (not recorded which). The CDR3: CASSLRADEQYF. CDR3 bases: TGCGCCAGCAGCTTGAGGGCGGACGAGCAGTACTTC.